The T cell receptor beta chain described here comes from a study of T cell repertoires in cytomegalovirus infection. Study information: Public TCR beta signatures provided an indication of both CMV infection and a matching HLA type. Whole-study findings and limits: Of the TCR beta families, the public ones yielded a cumulative frequency that identified carriers of CMV plus the relevant HLA. What dominated the ex vivo response were HLA-C-restricted CMV-specific TCR beta clonotypes.

On this clonotype itself: Its antigen is still unknown.

The V and J ends lost 4 bases and 5 bases respectively, with 12 bases between them. CDR1 is MDHEN and CDR2 is SYDVKM in the germline V gene. This CDR3 has 14 residues. TCRdb itself ran the reads through MiXCR, one entry per CDR3 protein. The sample holds 85,000 to 130,000 distinct CDR3 sequences; around a quarter are singletons and the top ten take around 40%. The sequenced sample was CD8+ T cells from PBMCs. The genes are TRBV28 and TRBJ1-5; tentatively, D is TRBD1 (5 bases). This TCR came from a human donor in good health (CMV status not recorded). Some clones in this sample may be carry-over from other donors' samples. The CDR3 here is CASSSSGRDQPQHF. Here the CDR3 DNA reads TGTGCCAGCAGTTCCTCAGGGAGGGATCAGCCCCAGCATTTT.